The clone carrying this T cell receptor beta chain was detected only a few times. The data were produced by immunoSEQ multiplex PCR, yet TCRdb's version contains in-frame clones alone and is incomplete. The sample holds over 150,000 clones, about 90% seen once. The data are from a study of control samples from healthy donors and cancer patients. This sequence was found in a woman between 45 and 65 years old in good health. The sample was blood.

This chain's CDR3 is CASSSTGGRYNEQFF. The CDR3 coding sequence is TGTGCCAGCAGCTCTACAGGGGGTCGATACAATGAGCAGTTCTTC. V usage is TRBV5-5 and J usage is TRBJ2-1; 8 bases agree with TRBD1. Germline CDR1 SGHKS, CDR2 YYEKEE (reference sequence). V lost 3 bases, J lost 4 bases, and 6 bases stayed unmatched. CDR3 length: 15 residues.